This TCR beta chain was observed in a study of T cell responses to AZD1222 COVID-19 vaccine. CDR1 PRHDT and CDR2 FYEKMQ come from the germline V gene (reference sequence). V was shortened by 5 bases and J by 8 bases, with 15 bases between the two germline ends. The CDR3 length is 13 residues. Sequencing used immunoSEQ multiplex PCR; TCRdb keeps in-frame clones, though not all of them. This sample yields roughly 120,000 clones, of which 90% to 95% are seen a single time; 2.5% to 3% belongs to the top ten. The source material was peripheral blood, sampled on day 0 of AZD1222 vaccination. The rearrangement links TRBV13 to TRBJ1-1; tentative D call: TRBD1 (6 bases). The clonotype comes from an adult in good health. CDR3 region: CASSPGQFTEAFF. The CDR3 DNA sequence: TGTGCCAGCAGCCCTGGACAGTTTACAGAAGCTTTCTTT.